This TCR beta chain was identified during a study of blood T cell repertoires in COVID-19. For the study at large: There were acute and convalescent COVID-19 samples, and they came from the United States, Italy and Spain.

As processed by the authors: Reference gene primer amplification in the assay estimated nucleated cell counts. Assay: immunoSEQ multiplex PCR; the TCRdb copy retains only in-frame clones and omits some. D and trimming were read from the DNA, whereas the V and J calls and clone size are those reported in that table. The sample contains about 89,000 clones, about four fifths of which appear only once. The sequenced sample consisted of peripheral blood. The source is an older man with COVID-19, enrolled during active disease.

The CDR3 here is CATSEIAGDEQFF. In DNA form, the CDR3 reads TGTGCCACCAGTGAAATAGCGGGAGATGAGCAGTTCTTC. The V and J genes are TRBV24-1 and TRBJ2-1; TRBD2 matches 9 bases. J lost 8 bases, V lost 4 bases, and 2 bases had no gene match. The CDR3 runs 13 residues. Germline V gene data show CDR1 as KGHDR and CDR2 as SFDVKD.